This T cell receptor (beta chain) was identified during a study of radiotherapy plus CTLA-4 blockade in lung cancer (dated by TCRdb to the late 2010s). For the study in its entirety: Objective responses occurred in approximately 19% of enrolled patients, and less than 35% achieved disease control. On the study overall, not on this receptor specifically: Increased serum interferon-beta after radiation, together with early dynamic changes in blood T cell clones, were reported to be the strongest predictors of response. TCR clones derived from tumors expanded in peripheral blood after treatment with radiotherapy and ipilimumab.

The study evaluated CTLA-4 blockade (ipilimumab) given together with focal radiation therapy in patients who had chemo-refractory metastatic non-small-cell lung cancer. The method was the immunoSEQ multiplex PCR assay. The clones in this table, taken by TCRdb from immuneACCESS, are in-frame only. Not every clone is retained; where verified, under half of the shortfall comes from an unresolved V gene, and the cause of the rest is unknown. The sample records about 54,000 clones, approximately 80% of which are singletons. The top ten constitute 2.5% to 4% of the sample. V trim: 5 bases; J trim: 4 bases; unmatched bases: 6. The CDR3 holds 14 amino acids from the cysteine to the phenylalanine. The entry retains the CDR3 DNA only, 42 bases that are in frame from base 1. CDR1 MGHRA and CDR2 YSYEKL were looked up in the germline V gene. Turning to this clone: Its specific antigen is unknown. No quality values exist for individual bases; no much larger clone is one base distant. Other nucleotide sequences from this sample produce the same CDR3.

This sequence uses TRBV4-1 and TRBJ2-7, with 9 bases in between that match TRBD1. The sequence was collected from a human donor with non-small cell lung cancer who had a partial response to radiotherapy plus ipilimumab. The specimen was peripheral blood, collected from a patient treated with radiotherapy plus ipilimumab. CDR3 loop: CASSLTGGAYEQYF. At the DNA level, the sequence is TGCGCCAGCAGCTTGACAGGGGGTGCATACGAGCAGTACTTC.